A single sample is the source of the 28 T cell receptor beta chains below, sequenced in a study of T cell changes during pregnancy in multiple sclerosis (dated by TCRdb to between 2018 and 2021). Receptors were amplified or captured by the immunoSEQ multiplex PCR assay. The source is immuneACCESS, and TCRdb retained only in-frame sequences with V and J called. Part of the clones is not carried over; for the studies checked, unresolved V genes explain less than half of this, and the remainder is unexplained. The sample includes about 110,000 clones, with 85% to 95% observed a single time. 0.78% of the sample is taken by the ten largest. The input for sequencing was peripheral blood, taken in the third trimester of pregnancy. All receptors derive from a female donor in good health, enrolled as a control in a pregnancy study.

J is TRBJ2-5 and V is TRBV29-1; D is undetermined. This CDR3 is built from 12 residues. Per the germline V gene, CDR1 is SQVTM and CDR2 is ANQGSEA. Deletions cut 5 bases from V and 1 base from J, with 8 bases between. DNA of the CDR3: TGCAGCGTTATATCAGTCCAAGAGACCCAGTACTTC. It yields the protein CSVISVQETQYF.

The chain employs TRBV30 and TRBJ1-5; the D is unclear. Deletions cut 0 bases from V and 1 base from J, with 10 bases between. Germline V gene data show CDR1 as GTSNPN and CDR2 as SVGIG (reference sequence). There are 15 residues in the CDR3. CDR3 sequence (DNA): TGTGCCTGGAGTGTAACCGGGAAAAGCAATCAGCCCCAGCATTTT. It yields the protein CAWSVTGKSNQPQHF.

This clone appeared a few times. This chain links TRBV4-2 with TRBJ2-2, with unresolved D. Per the germline V gene, CDR1 is LGHNA and CDR2 is YNFKEQ. The V end lost 4 bases, the J end lost 6 bases, and 12 bases lay between the germline ends. This CDR3 has 14 residues. The CDR3 nucleotides are TGTGCCAGCAGCCGACAAACTCCTCCCGGGGAGCTGTTTTTT. This encodes CASSRQTPPGELFF.

This clone occurred a few times. The chain joins TRBV6-1 to TRBJ1-5; 8 bases fit TRBD1. The J segment lost 2 bases and the V segment lost 3 bases, leaving 6 bases of the junction unmatched. Germline assignment: CDR1 MNHNS and CDR2 SASEGT. The CDR3 length is 16 residues. The CDR3 bases are TGTGCCAGCAGTGAGAAGCCGGGACAGGGCAATCAGCCCCAGCATTTT. Translation gives CASSEKPGQGNQPQHF.

The V call is TRBV9, the J call TRBJ2-7, with D possibly matching TRBD1 (5 bases). Germline CDR1 is SGDLS and CDR2 is YYNGEE. The ends were cut back, 0 bases at V and 6 bases at J, with 10 bases in the middle. The CDR3 runs 13 residues. CDR3 residues: CASSVEEGVEQYF. In DNA, the CDR3 is TGTGCCAGCAGCGTAGAAGAAGGGGTCGAGCAGTACTTC.

This sequence joins TRBV7-9 and TRBJ2-7, with D hard to call. The CDR3 runs to 14 residues. V lost 4 bases, J lost 3 bases, and 13 bases lay in between. Germline V gene sequence: CDR1 SEHNR, CDR2 FQNEAQ (reference sequence). The CDR3 DNA sequence: TGTGCCAGCAGCTCCCCGACACGCATCTACGAGCAGTACTTC. It yields the protein CASSSPTRIYEQYF.

V and J are TRBV6-5 and TRBJ1-1; TRBD1 is a possible D gene (6 bases). CDR3 length: 12 amino acids. Germline lookup yields CDR1 MNHEY and CDR2 SVGAGI. V lost 10 bases, J lost 0 bases, and 9 bases lay in between. This CDR3 is CAISGVNTEAFF. In nucleotides, the CDR3 is TGTGCCATTTCAGGGGTGAACACTGAAGCTTTCTTT.

The rearrangement links TRBV4-1 to TRBJ2-1; no firm D call. The CDR3 is 17 residues long. The germline V and J ends were trimmed by 4 bases and 0 bases, with 16 bases remaining between them. In germline, CDR1 is MGHRA, CDR2 YSYEKL. The CDR3 region has the DNA TGCGCCAGCAGCCGTGGAGTCGCGTCGAGCTCCTACAATGAGCAGTTCTTC. Translating it yields CASSRGVASSSYNEQFF.

This clone occurred once. The chain uses TRBV9 and TRBJ2-3, with 11 bases identical to TRBD2. The CDR3 is 15 residues long. Germline lookup yields CDR1 SGDLS and CDR2 YYNGEE. The trim removed 4 bases at V and 0 bases at J, leaving 1 base unmatched. CDR3: CASSLAGGSTDTQYF. The CDR3 coding sequence is TGTGCCAGCAGCTTAGCGGGGGGGAGCACAGATACGCAGTATTTT. The full variable domain, its missing parts supplied by reference TRBV9 and TRBJ2-3, is DSGVTQTPKHLITATGQRVTLRCSPRSGDLSVYWYQQSLDQGLQFLIQYYNGEERAKGNILERFSAQQFPDLHSELNLSSLELGDSALYFCASSLAGGSTDTQYFGPGTRLTVL.

The chain joins TRBV2 to TRBJ1-1; TRBD1 is a possible D gene (5 bases). The CDR3 contains 14 residues. V lost 7 bases and J lost 6, with 18 bases in between. Per germline, CDR1 SNHLY and CDR2 FYNNEI. CDR3 coding DNA: TGTGCCAGCACCTCGGAGGGACGTCGCGCTGAAGCTTTCTTT. Translation gives CASTSEGRRAEAFF.

This chain connects TRBV18 to TRBJ2-5; D not resolved. V lost 3 bases and J lost 3, with 5 bases in between. This CDR3 region has 12 residues. CDR1 is KGHSH, CDR2 LQKENI, per germline. CDR3 loop: CASSPKKETQYF. The CDR3 DNA reads as TGTGCCAGCTCACCCAAAAAAGAGACCCAGTACTTC. The whole variable domain, filled in from reference TRBV18 and TRBJ2-5, reads NAGVMQNPRHLVRRRGQEARLRCSPMKGHSHVYWYRQLPEEGLKFMVYLQKENIIDESGMPKERFSAEFPKEGPSILRIQQVVRGDSAAYFCASSPKKETQYFGPGTRLLVL.

The J gene is TRBJ1-2, the V gene TRBV9, with TRBD1 matching over 7 bases. The CDR3 totals 15 residues. V was clipped by 0 bases and J by 3 bases; unmatched bases: 5. Germline CDR1 reads SGDLS; CDR2 reads YYNGEE. Here the CDR3 reads CASSVDRGGDYGYTF. The DNA of the CDR3 is TGTGCCAGCAGCGTAGACAGGGGTGGCGACTATGGCTACACCTTC. The variable domain in full, with the rest retrieved from reference TRBV9 and TRBJ1-2, is DSGVTQTPKHLITATGQRVTLRCSPRSGDLSVYWYQQSLDQGLQFLIQYYNGEERAKGNILERFSAQQFPDLHSELNLSSLELGDSALYFCASSVDRGGDYGYTFGSGTRLTVV.

This rearrangement joins TRBV5-6 to TRBJ2-7; D not certain. V was trimmed by 0 bases and J by 3 bases, leaving 13 bases between them. Germline V lookup: CDR1 SGHDT, CDR2 YYEEEE. CDR3 length: 15 amino acids. The CDR3 spells CASSLGWAAVYEQYF. For the CDR3, the DNA is TGTGCCAGCAGCTTGGGATGGGCAGCTGTCTACGAGCAGTACTTC.

The rearrangement joins TRBV19 to TRBJ1-4; D is unclear. Per the germline V gene, CDR1 is LNHDA and CDR2 is SQIVND (reference sequence). Trimming cost V 5 bases and J 6 bases, with 7 bases left between them. The CDR3 runs 12 residues. CDR3 in amino acids: CASSQSDEKLFF. The CDR3 DNA reads as TGTGCCAGTAGTCAAAGCGATGAAAAACTGTTTTTT.

The gene calls are TRBV30 and TRBJ2-7, with 11 positions matching TRBD2. J lost 5 bases, V lost 4 bases, and 7 bases had no gene match. Germline CDR1 GTSNPN, CDR2 SVGIG (reference sequence). This CDR3 is built from 14 residues. The chain's CDR3 is CAWTLTSGVHEQYF. The CDR3 nucleotides read TGTGCCTGGACCCTGACTAGCGGGGTCCACGAGCAGTACTTC.

The CDR3 coding sequence is TGTGCCAGCAGTGAAACACGGGGGTTGGATGGCTACACCTTC. Translation: CASSETRGLDGYTF. This sequence joins TRBV6-1 and TRBJ1-2; D possibly corresponds to TRBD1 (5 bases). Trimming removed 2 bases from V and 6 bases from J, with 13 bases in between. Germline CDR1 reads MNHNS; CDR2 reads SASEGT. CDR3 length equals 14 residues.

This chain links TRBV6-5 with TRBJ1-3; the match to TRBD1 covers 10 bases. V was clipped by 6 bases and J by 8 bases; unmatched bases: 7. This CDR3 is built from 14 residues. In germline, CDR1 is MNHEY, CDR2 SVGAGI. The CDR3 nucleotides are TGTGCCAGCAGCGACAGGGGGCTCGGGGACACCATATATTTT. It specifies CASSDRGLGDTIYF.

The rearrangement uses TRBV4-3 and TRBJ1-2, with TRBD1 identical over 9 bases. Germline loops: CDR1 LGHNA, CDR2 YSLEER. This CDR3 comprises 15 residues. The ends lost 0 bases at V and 8 bases at J; junction bases unmatched: 7. The CDR3 protein is CASSQDLGTGFGYTF. In DNA form, the CDR3 reads TGCGCCAGCAGCCAAGATTTAGGGACAGGGTTCGGCTACACCTTC.

This clone appeared a few times. The CDR3 bases are TGTGGCTCACAGGGAAAATTGAACACTGAAGCTTTCTTT. It yields the protein CGSQGKLNTEAFF. The chain links TRBV6-1 to TRBJ1-1, with D possibly being TRBD1 (6 bases). This CDR3 region has 13 residues. Germline-derived CDR1 and CDR2 are MNHNS and SASEGT.

CDR3 in amino acids: CASSRSGGSYEQYF. The CDR3 nucleotides read TGTGCCAGCAGCCGGAGCGGGGGTTCCTACGAGCAGTACTTC. The J gene is TRBJ2-7, the V gene TRBV14; 8 nucleotides align to TRBD2. This CDR3 region has 14 residues. Losses at the gene ends were 4 bases for V and 1 base for J; bases not matched to a gene: 3. CDR1 and CDR2 (germline): SGHDN, FVKESK.

V is TRBV6-1 and J is TRBJ1-5; 9 nucleotides line up with TRBD1. Trimming at V came to 4 bases and at J to 2 bases, leaving 0 bases not matched to a gene. Per germline, CDR1 MNHNS and CDR2 SASEGT. The CDR3 totals 14 residues. The chain's CDR3 is CASSGTGGNQPQHF. CDR3 DNA sequence: TGTGCCAGCAGTGGGACAGGGGGCAATCAGCCCCAGCATTTT.

This chain uses TRBV18 with TRBJ2-1, with a weak D call TRBD2 (5 bases). The V gene's germline CDR1 is KGHSH and CDR2 LQKENI. The V end lost 6 bases, the J end lost 7 bases, and 10 bases lay between the germline ends. The length of the CDR3 is 12 residues. CDR3 in amino acids: CASSASWNEQFF. DNA of the CDR3: TGTGCCAGCTCGGCTAGCTGGAATGAGCAGTTCTTC. The entire variable domain, with the rest obtained from reference TRBV18 and TRBJ2-1, is as follows: NAGVMQNPRHLVRRRGQEARLRCSPMKGHSHVYWYRQLPEEGLKFMVYLQKENIIDESGMPKERFSAEFPKEGPSILRIQQVVRGDSAAYFCASSASWNEQFFGPGTRLTVL.

V usage is TRBV5-8 and J usage is TRBJ2-7; no clear D. CDR3 length: 14 amino acids. From germline, CDR1 is SGHTS and CDR2 YDEGEE. The germline V and J ends were trimmed by 0 bases and 1 base, with 8 bases remaining between them. Here the CDR3 DNA reads TGTGCCAGCAGCTTGGGGTTCGGGTCCTACGAGCAGTACTTC. Protein sequence: CASSLGFGSYEQYF. The full variable domain, rest sourced from reference TRBV5-8 and TRBJ2-7, is EAGVTQSPTHLIKTRGQQATLRCSPISGHTSVYWYQQALGLGLQFLLWYDEGEERNRGNFPPRFSGRQFPNYSSELNVNALELEDSALYLCASSLGFGSYEQYFGPGTRLTVT.

This chain links TRBV30 with TRBJ1-3; possibly TRBD1 for D (6 bases). The CDR3 sequence is 14 residues long. Germline CDR1 and CDR2: GTSNPN and SVGIG (reference sequence). Trimming took off 6 bases at V and 4 bases at J, with 16 bases between the two ends. The CDR3 protein is CACALTGTGNTIYF. The CDR3, as DNA: TGTGCCTGCGCCCTTACAGGGACAGGAAACACCATATATTTT. Full variable domain (remainder filled in from reference TRBV30 and TRBJ1-3): SQTIHQWPATLVQPVGSPLSLECTVEGTSNPNLYWYRQAAGRGLQLLFYSVGIGQISSEVPQNLSASRPQDRQFILSSKKLLLSDSGFYLCACALTGTGNTIYFGEGSWLTVV.

Written as DNA, the CDR3 is TGTGCCTGGAGTGACCGGACAGGGCGGCGGGAGACCCAGTACTTC. Translating it yields CAWSDRTGRRETQYF. V is TRBV30 and J is TRBJ2-5, with 8 bases that match TRBD1. The junction had 9 bases not matched to a gene; V was cut back by 1 base and J by 5 bases. Germline CDR1 GTSNPN, CDR2 SVGIG (reference sequence). This CDR3 is 15 amino acids long.

J is TRBJ1-1 and V is TRBV6-5; 7 bases align to TRBD1. J lost 2 bases, V lost 4 bases, and 7 bases had no gene match. CDR3 size: 15 residues. The germline V gene has CDR1 MNHEY and CDR2 SVGAGI. The CDR3: CASSSYRGQNTEAFF. The CDR3 nucleotides are TGTGCCAGCAGTTCATACAGGGGCCAAAACACTGAAGCTTTCTTT.

A few counts support this clone. The chain couples TRBV14 to TRBJ1-1; the D is unclear. Germline CDR1 reads SGHDN; CDR2 reads FVKESK. The CDR3 totals 12 residues. The V gene lost 0 bases and the J gene lost 12 bases, with 11 bases spanning the gap. For the CDR3, the DNA is TGTGCCAGCAGCCAAGATTCAACGGGAACTTTCTTT. Its translation: CASSQDSTGTFF.

The chain uses TRBV27 and TRBJ1-1; perhaps TRBD1 as D (5 bases). CDR1 MNHEY and CDR2 SMNVEV come from the germline V gene (reference sequence). The CDR3 consists of 15 residues. V was shortened by 4 bases and J by 1 base, with 13 bases between the two germline ends. In DNA, the CDR3 is TGTGCCAGCAGTTCCGGGGGAATCCCGAACACTGAAGCTTTCTTT. Its translation: CASSSGGIPNTEAFF.